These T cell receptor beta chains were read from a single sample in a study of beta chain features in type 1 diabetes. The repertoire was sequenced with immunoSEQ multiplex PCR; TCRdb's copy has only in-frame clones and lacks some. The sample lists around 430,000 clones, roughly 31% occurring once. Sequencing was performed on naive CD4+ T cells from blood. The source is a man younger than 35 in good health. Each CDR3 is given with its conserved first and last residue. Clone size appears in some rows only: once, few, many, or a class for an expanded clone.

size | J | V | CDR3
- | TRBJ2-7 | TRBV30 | CAWSVARQGSYEQYF
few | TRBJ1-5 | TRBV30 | CAWSPGEDQPQHF
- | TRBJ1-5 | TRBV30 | CAWSWGHINQPQHF
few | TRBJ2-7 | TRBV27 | CASKGPPYEQYF
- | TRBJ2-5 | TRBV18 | CASSPYQETQYF
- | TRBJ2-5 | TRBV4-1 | CASSQDAAGVLATQYF
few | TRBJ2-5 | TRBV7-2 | CASSRSGMGETQYF
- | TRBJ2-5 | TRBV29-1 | CSVEGERGNQETQYF
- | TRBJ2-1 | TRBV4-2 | CASSPYLSGGTYNEQFF
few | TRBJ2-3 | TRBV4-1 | CASSQDGTGGVTDTQYF
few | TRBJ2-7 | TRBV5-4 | CASSTSGTVEGEQYF